One and the same sample provided the 27 T cell receptor beta chains below, sequenced in a study of T cell responses to AZD1222 COVID-19 vaccine. Clones were sequenced by immunoSEQ multiplex PCR, and TCRdb holds only the in-frame ones, with some missing. The sample gives tens of thousands of clones, roughly 90% of which show up once; around a fifth is in the top ten. The starting material was peripheral blood, obtained on day 0 of AZD1222 vaccination. These TCRs come from an adult in good health.

The rearrangement joins TRBV9 to TRBJ2-7; the D is unclear. Germline values: CDR1 SGDLS, CDR2 YYNGEE. CDR3 size: 14 residues. V lost 3 bases to trimming and J lost 3 bases, with 13 bases between them. The CDR3 sequence is CASSASGTSYEQYF. The CDR3 coding sequence is TGTGCCAGCAGCGCATCAGGAACGAGCTACGAGCAGTACTTC.

V and J are TRBV18 and TRBJ2-5; 8 bases fit TRBD1. CDR3 length: 14 amino acids. Germline loops: CDR1 KGHSH, CDR2 LQKENI. The V and J ends lost 5 bases and 1 base, in that order; junction bases with no gene match: 3. The CDR3 is CASSKTGVQETQYF. CDR3 in DNA: TGTGCCAGCTCAAAGACAGGGGTCCAAGAGACCCAGTACTTC. The whole variable domain, filled in from reference TRBV18 and TRBJ2-5, reads NAGVMQNPRHLVRRRGQEARLRCSPMKGHSHVYWYRQLPEEGLKFMVYLQKENIIDESGMPKERFSAEFPKEGPSILRIQQVVRGDSAAYFCASSKTGVQETQYFGPGTRLLVL.

The chain employs TRBV7-2 and TRBJ2-3; 8 bases are a match to TRBD2. The CDR3 runs 17 residues. CDR1 and CDR2 from the germline V gene are SGHTA and FQGNSA. The V and J ends lost 2 bases and 3 bases, in that order; junction bases with no gene match: 10. The CDR3 DNA sequence: TGTGCCAGCAGCTTATCGGGCGGGGGGTTTCGGACAGATACGCAGTATTTT. This encodes CASSLSGGGFRTDTQYF.

The sample holds a few counts of this clone. The gene calls are TRBV6-2 or TRBV6-3 and TRBJ1-1, with unresolved D. This CDR3 region has 13 residues. The V and J ends lost 2 bases and 4 bases respectively, with 8 bases between them. CDR1 is MNHEY, CDR2 SVGEGT, per germline. The CDR3 loop reads CASSYGGTTEAFF. The CDR3 coding sequence is TGTGCCAGCAGTTACGGAGGTACCACTGAAGCTTTCTTT.

V and J are TRBV19 and TRBJ1-2; D remains unclear. V was pared by 6 bases and J by 4 bases, with 9 bases between. Germline CDR1 is LNHDA and CDR2 is SQIVND (reference sequence). The CDR3 loop spans 12 amino acids. CDR3 coding DNA: TGTGCCAGTAGCTTCAGCTTCTATGGCTACACCTTC. This gives the protein CASSFSFYGYTF.

V and J are TRBV7-9 and TRBJ2-3; D tentatively fits TRBD1 or TRBD2 (5 bases each). CDR1 SEHNR and CDR2 FQNEAQ come from the germline V gene (reference sequence). This CDR3 is built from 17 residues. V dropped 4 bases and J dropped 0 bases, with 17 bases sitting between them. As DNA, the CDR3 is TGTGCCAGCAGCTGGGGATCTGGGACCCTTAGCACAGATACGCAGTATTTT. This codes for CASSWGSGTLSTDTQYF.

This rearrangement joins TRBV24-1 to TRBJ2-2; a weak D match, TRBD2 (5 bases). The germline V gene encodes CDR1 KGHDR and CDR2 SFDVKD. The CDR3 is made up of 14 amino acids. V lost 4 bases to trimming and J lost 7 bases, with 12 bases between them. CDR3 DNA sequence: TGTGCCACCAGTGACGCTGGACTGGGCGGGGAGCTGTTTTTT. Protein product: CATSDAGLGGELFF.

The chain has TRBV5-6 and TRBJ2-7; D is unclear. There are 15 residues in the CDR3. CDR1 is SGHDT and CDR2 is YYEEEE in the germline V gene. V shed 1 base and J shed 0 bases, with 11 bases lying between them. CDR3 in DNA: TGTGCCAGCAGCTTGTTCACGGGTGGCTCCTACGAGCAGTACTTC. It specifies CASSLFTGGSYEQYF.

The chain is built from TRBV19 and TRBJ1-1; D gene unclear. The ends were cut back, 7 bases at V and 0 bases at J, with 9 bases in the middle. CDR1 is LNHDA, CDR2 SQIVND, per germline (reference sequence). This CDR3 spans 13 amino acids. CDR3 in DNA: TGTGCCAGTATCGGTCCCATGAACACTGAAGCTTTCTTT. Translated: CASIGPMNTEAFF. Based on the CDR3 plus reference TRBV19 and TRBJ1-1, the full variable domain is DGGITQSPKYLFRKEGQNVTLSCEQNLNHDAMYWYRQDPGQGLRLIYYSQIVNDFQKGDIAEGYSVSREKKESFPLTVTSAQKNPTAFYLCASIGPMNTEAFFGQGTRLTVV.

This clone has a handful of counts. The rearrangement joins TRBV7-9 to TRBJ2-3; TRBD1 matches at 8 bases. V shed 5 bases and J 5 bases; nucleotides not matched to a gene: 12. Per germline, CDR1 SEHNR and CDR2 FQNEAQ (reference sequence). CDR3 length equals 16 residues. For the CDR3, the DNA is TGTGCCAGCAGCCCCGGGCAGGGGGCGCGGGGAGATACGCAGTATTTT. Residues: CASSPGQGARGDTQYF.

This chain joins TRBV5-4 and TRBJ1-6; no definite D call. V was shortened by 3 bases and J by 7 bases, with 17 bases between the two germline ends. CDR1 and CDR2 (germline): SGHNT, YYREEE (reference sequence). The CDR3 sequence is 16 residues long. As DNA, the CDR3 is TGTGCCAGCAGCTCCCGGTGGGGAGTGGAAAATTCACCCCTCCACTTT. Protein sequence: CASSSRWGVENSPLHF.

The chain combines TRBV7-2 with TRBJ2-5; tentatively, D is TRBD1 or TRBD2 (5 bases each). V lost 0 bases, J lost 4 bases, and 15 bases lay in between. CDR1 SGHTA and CDR2 FQGNSA come from the germline V gene. CDR3 length: 16 amino acids. In DNA form, the CDR3 reads TGTGCCAGCAGCTTAGCGCCGGGGCCTTTACGAGAGACCCAGTACTTC. It yields the protein CASSLAPGPLRETQYF. Full variable domain (remainder filled in from reference TRBV7-2 and TRBJ2-5): GAGVSQSPSNKVTEKGKDVELRCDPISGHTALYWYRQSLGQGLEFLIYFQGNSAPDKSGLPSDRFSAERTGGSVSTLTIQRTQQEDSAVYLCASSLAPGPLRETQYFGPGTRLLVL.

This chain links TRBV9 with TRBJ2-3; D call uncertain. Germline CDR1 is SGDLS and CDR2 is YYNGEE. The V end lost 4 bases, the J end lost 2 bases, and 8 bases lay between the germline ends. The CDR3 has 13 amino acids. Written as DNA, the CDR3 is TGTGCCAGCAGCCTCGGTCCCACAGATACGCAGTATTTT. This gives the protein CASSLGPTDTQYF.

V is TRBV30 and J is TRBJ2-3; unclear D gene. Trimming took 2 bases from V and 5 from J, leaving 11 bases between them. Germline CDR1 is GTSNPN and CDR2 is SVGIG (reference sequence). This CDR3 is built from 13 residues. This chain's CDR3 is CAWSFLPRDTQYF. The DNA of the CDR3 is TGTGCCTGGAGTTTCCTCCCACGAGATACGCAGTATTTT. Combining the CDR3 with reference TRBV30 and TRBJ2-3 gives the whole variable domain SQTIHQWPATLVQPVGSPLSLECTVEGTSNPNLYWYRQAAGRGLQLLFYSVGIGQISSEVPQNLSASRPQDRQFILSSKKLLLSDSGFYLCAWSFLPRDTQYFGPGTRLTVL.

The chain has TRBV12-3 or TRBV12-4 and TRBJ1-2, with D possibly being TRBD1 (5 bases). This CDR3 has 13 amino acids. V was clipped by 2 bases and J by 2 bases, with 6 bases between them. The CDR3 protein is CASSLQGNYGYTF. CDR3 sequence (DNA): TGTGCCAGCAGTTTACAGGGAAACTATGGCTACACCTTC.

The sample holds one count of this clone. The CDR3 sequence is CAWTSGGRPYNEQFF. Here the CDR3 DNA reads TGTGCCTGGACCTCGGGGGGGAGACCCTACAATGAGCAGTTCTTC. The chain combines TRBV30 with TRBJ2-1; 8 positions agree with TRBD2. The ends lost 4 bases at V and 2 bases at J; junction bases unmatched: 7. Germline-derived CDR1 and CDR2 are GTSNPN and SVGIG (reference sequence). The CDR3 spans 15 residues.

The CDR3 DNA reads as TGTGCCAGCAGCTTTTTGGAGGTTAATTCACCCCTCCACTTT. Protein product: CASSFLEVNSPLHF. The gene calls are TRBV5-6 and TRBJ1-6, with D uncertain. CDR3 size: 14 residues. Germline CDR1 is SGHDT and CDR2 is YYEEEE. With 2 bases removed from V and 6 bases from J, the gap between germline ends came to 9 bases.

The chain employs TRBV18 and TRBJ1-3, with D possibly matching TRBD1 (5 bases). V was pared by 2 bases and J by 4 bases, with 12 bases between. The germline V gene encodes CDR1 KGHSH and CDR2 LQKENI. This CDR3 region has 15 residues. CDR3 DNA sequence: TGTGCCAGCTCACCAAGACCGACAGCGGGAAACACCATATATTTT. This sequence encodes CASSPRPTAGNTIYF. Combining the CDR3 with reference TRBV18 and TRBJ1-3 gives the whole variable domain NAGVMQNPRHLVRRRGQEARLRCSPMKGHSHVYWYRQLPEEGLKFMVYLQKENIIDESGMPKERFSAEFPKEGPSILRIQQVVRGDSAAYFCASSPRPTAGNTIYFGEGSWLTVV.

V is TRBV6-5 and J is TRBJ1-2; a possible D gene is TRBD1 (5 bases). CDR3 length: 11 amino acids. V gave up 7 bases and J gave up 5 bases, with 8 bases separating them. Per the germline V gene, CDR1 is MNHEY and CDR2 is SVGAGI. The CDR3 nucleotides are TGTGCCAGCAATGGGGCTTATGGCTACACCTTC. Amino acids: CASNGAYGYTF.

The chain couples TRBV5-1 to TRBJ1-2; the D gene is possibly TRBD1 (6 bases). This CDR3 is 13 amino acids long. Trimming took 9 bases from V and 2 from J, leaving 14 bases between them. From germline, CDR1 is SGHRS and CDR2 YFSETQ. The CDR3: CATRTEMNYGYTF. In DNA, the CDR3 is TGCGCCACCCGGACAGAAATGAACTATGGCTACACCTTC. The variable domain in full, completed from reference TRBV5-1 and TRBJ1-2, reads KAGVTQTPRYLIKTRGQQVTLSCSPISGHRSVSWYQQTPGQGLQFLFEYFSETQRNKGNFPGRFSGRQFSNSRSEMNVSTLELGDSALYLCATRTEMNYGYTFGSGTRLTVV.

This clone appeared a single time. This rearrangement joins TRBV5-1 to TRBJ2-1; 10 bases are shared with TRBD2. This CDR3 has 16 residues. CDR1 and CDR2 from the germline V gene are SGHRS and YFSETQ. With 5 bases clipped from V and 3 bases from J, the junction kept 8 bases outside the gene matches. The CDR3 region is CASRSLSGGIYNEQFF. The CDR3 nucleotides are TGCGCCAGCAGGTCCCTTAGCGGGGGGATCTACAATGAGCAGTTCTTC.

Notes on this clone: In the same sample, other DNA sequences code for this CDR3. This sequence joins TRBV27 and TRBJ1-4, with D perhaps matching TRBD1 (6 bases). V was cut by 5 bases and J by 0 bases, with 10 bases left in between. CDR1 MNHEY and CDR2 SMNVEV come from the germline V gene (reference sequence). CDR3 length: 15 residues. The CDR3 reads CASSPQGATNEKLFF. The CDR3 region has the DNA TGTGCCAGCAGTCCACAGGGCGCAACTAATGAAAAACTGTTTTTT.

The chain has TRBV7-2 and TRBJ1-5; tentatively, D is TRBD1 (5 bases). Germline V lookup: CDR1 SGHTA, CDR2 FQGNSA. This CDR3 comprises 14 residues. Trimming stripped 5 bases from V and 5 bases from J, with 13 bases between. For the CDR3, the DNA is TGTGCCAGCAGCCCCGGGGCAGGGCATCAGCCCCAGCATTTT. Translation gives CASSPGAGHQPQHF.

The chain uses TRBV3-1 (or the pseudogene TRBV3-2) and TRBJ1-1; TRBD1 is a possible D gene (6 bases). There are 14 residues in the CDR3. Germline CDR1 is LGHDT and CDR2 is YNNKEL (reference sequence). The V end was cut by 2 bases, the J end by 6 bases, with 13 bases between. The CDR3 is CASSQLTGFSEAFF. The CDR3 nucleotides are TGTGCCAGCAGCCAACTAACAGGGTTCTCTGAAGCTTTCTTT.

The chain combines TRBV19 with TRBJ2-4; the D is unclear. The length of the CDR3 is 17 residues. V was cut by 1 base and J by 0 bases, with 13 bases left in between. Germline CDR1 LNHDA, CDR2 SQIVND (reference sequence). CDR3 protein: CASSIGQVKIAKNIQYF. DNA of the CDR3: TGTGCCAGTAGTATAGGCCAGGTGAAAATAGCCAAAAACATTCAGTACTTC.

The chain is built from TRBV6-2 or TRBV6-3 and TRBJ2-7; weak D call: TRBD1 (6 bases). This CDR3 is 16 amino acids long. The V gene lost 6 bases and the J gene lost 5 bases, with 23 bases spanning the gap. Germline loops: CDR1 MNHEY, CDR2 SVGEGT. The CDR3 loop is CASSHPPGTGRDEQYF. In DNA form, the CDR3 reads TGTGCCAGCAGCCACCCCCCGGGAACAGGGCGGGACGAGCAGTACTTC.

The rearrangement uses TRBV19 and TRBJ1-1; D remains unclear. From germline, CDR1 is LNHDA and CDR2 SQIVND (reference sequence). V was shortened by 3 bases and J by 7 bases, with 9 bases between the two germline ends. This CDR3 comprises 12 residues. The CDR3 DNA reads TGTGCCAGTAGTATGGGCAGAAATGAAGCTTTCTTT. It yields the protein CASSMGRNEAFF.